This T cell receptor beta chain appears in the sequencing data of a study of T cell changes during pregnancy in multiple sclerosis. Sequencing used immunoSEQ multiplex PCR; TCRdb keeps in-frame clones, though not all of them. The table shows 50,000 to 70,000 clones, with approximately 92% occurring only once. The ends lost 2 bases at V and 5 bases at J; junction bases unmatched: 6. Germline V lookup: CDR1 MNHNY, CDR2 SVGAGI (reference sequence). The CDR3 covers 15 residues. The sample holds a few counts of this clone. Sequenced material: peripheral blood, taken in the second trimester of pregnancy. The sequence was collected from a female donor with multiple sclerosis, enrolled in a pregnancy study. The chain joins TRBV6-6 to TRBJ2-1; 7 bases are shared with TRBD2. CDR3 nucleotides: TGTGCCAGCAGTTACGGCGGGAGTAGGCACAATGAGCAGTTCTTC. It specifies CASSYGGSRHNEQFF.